This T cell receptor beta chain was profiled in a study of response to subunit inactivated influenza vaccine. V lost 1 base, J lost 13 bases, and 11 bases lay in between. The CDR3 has 12 residues. This clonotype showed up just a few times. Each CDR3 protein gets one entry after TCRdb re-called the RT-PCR reads with MiXCR. The sample contains fewer than 750,000 distinct CDR3 sequences, 11% to 15% of which appear only once. The clonotype originates from a man aged 45-60 years who received an inactivated influenza vaccine. The rearrangement links TRBV12-3 or TRBV12-4 to TRBJ2-1; tentative D call: TRBD2 (6 bases). This material consisted of PBMCs from blood, taken 12 days after vaccination. Here the CDR3 DNA reads TGTGCCAGCAGTTTAGTACTAGCAATACAGTTCTTC. Translated: CASSLVLAIQFF.